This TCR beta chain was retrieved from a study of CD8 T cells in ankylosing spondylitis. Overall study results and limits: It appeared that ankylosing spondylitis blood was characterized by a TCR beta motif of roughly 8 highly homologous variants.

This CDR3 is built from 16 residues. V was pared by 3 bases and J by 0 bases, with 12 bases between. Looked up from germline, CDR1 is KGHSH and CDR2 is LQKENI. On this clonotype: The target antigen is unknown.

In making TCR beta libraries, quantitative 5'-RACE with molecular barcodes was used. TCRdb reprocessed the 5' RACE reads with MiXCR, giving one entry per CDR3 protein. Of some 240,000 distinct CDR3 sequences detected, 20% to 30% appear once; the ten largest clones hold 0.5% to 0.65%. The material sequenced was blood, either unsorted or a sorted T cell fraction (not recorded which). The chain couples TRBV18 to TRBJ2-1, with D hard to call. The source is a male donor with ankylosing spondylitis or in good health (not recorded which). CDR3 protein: CASSPVQSSSYNEQFF. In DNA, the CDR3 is TGTGCCAGCTCACCTGTGCAGTCGAGCTCCTACAATGAGCAGTTCTTC.